The clone carrying this T cell receptor (beta chain) occurred once. Its antigen is currently unknown. This entry belongs to a study of beta chain features in type 1 diabetes. Study-level results: For Type 1 diabetes patients, all four CD4+ subsets carried TCRB CDR3s that were moderately but significantly shorter. With patients and controls alike, PCR might favor shorter templates to an equal degree. VDJ junctions from type 1 diabetes patients carried fewer insertions and larger deletions.

As every portion of the isolated RNA was reverse transcribed, the sequencing read expressed TCRB transcripts. About 3.57 million reads, on average, came from each naive, central memory and regulatory T cell sample. Sequencing was performed with immunoSEQ multiplex PCR; in TCRdb, only in-frame clones are kept and a portion is missing. The sample has 350,000 to 450,000 clones; roughly an eighth are singletons. By way of CD45RO/CCR7/CD25/CD127/CD95/CD27, the CD4+ regulatory, stem cell-like memory, central memory and naive cells were sorted. What was sequenced was naive CD4+ T cells from blood. The clonotype comes from a young woman with type 1 diabetes.

The CDR3 sequence is CACRSAGRYEQYF. CDR3 coding DNA: TGTGCCTGCCGGTCCGCGGGTCGGTACGAGCAGTACTTC. The J gene is TRBJ2-7, the V gene TRBV30; maybe TRBD2 (5 bases). This CDR3 contains 13 residues. CDR1 and CDR2 (germline): GTSNPN, SVGIG (reference sequence). The ends were cut back, 6 bases at V and 4 bases at J, with 16 bases in the middle.